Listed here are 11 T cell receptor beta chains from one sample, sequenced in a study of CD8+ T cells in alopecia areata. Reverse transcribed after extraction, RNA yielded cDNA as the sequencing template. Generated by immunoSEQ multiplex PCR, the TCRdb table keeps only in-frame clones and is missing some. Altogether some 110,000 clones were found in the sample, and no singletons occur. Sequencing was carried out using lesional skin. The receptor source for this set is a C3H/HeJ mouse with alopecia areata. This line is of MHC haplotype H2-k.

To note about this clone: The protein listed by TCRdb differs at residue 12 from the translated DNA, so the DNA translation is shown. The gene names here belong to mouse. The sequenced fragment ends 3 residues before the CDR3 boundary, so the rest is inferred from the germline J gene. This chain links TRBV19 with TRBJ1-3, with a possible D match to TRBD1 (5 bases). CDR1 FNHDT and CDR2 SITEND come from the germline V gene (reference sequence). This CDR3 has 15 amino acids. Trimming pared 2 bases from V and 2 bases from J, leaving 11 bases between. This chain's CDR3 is CASSIGRETGNTLYF. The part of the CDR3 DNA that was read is TGTGCCAGCAGTATTGGCAGGGAGACTGGAAATACG.

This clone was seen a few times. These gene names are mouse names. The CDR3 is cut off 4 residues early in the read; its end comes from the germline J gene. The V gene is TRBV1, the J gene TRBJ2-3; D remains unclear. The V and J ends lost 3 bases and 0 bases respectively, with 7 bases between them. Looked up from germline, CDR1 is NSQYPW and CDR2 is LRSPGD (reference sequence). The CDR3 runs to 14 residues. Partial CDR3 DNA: TGCACCTGCAGTGCCCCAGGTAGTGCAGAA. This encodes CTCSAPGSAE. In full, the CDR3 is CTCSAPGSAETLYF. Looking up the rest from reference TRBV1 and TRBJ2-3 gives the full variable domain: VTLLEQNPRWRLVPRGQAVNLRCILKNSQYPWMSWYQQDLQKQLQWLFTLRSPGDKEVKSLPGADYLATRVTDTELRLQVANMSQGRTLYCTCSAPGSAETLYFGSGTRLTVL.

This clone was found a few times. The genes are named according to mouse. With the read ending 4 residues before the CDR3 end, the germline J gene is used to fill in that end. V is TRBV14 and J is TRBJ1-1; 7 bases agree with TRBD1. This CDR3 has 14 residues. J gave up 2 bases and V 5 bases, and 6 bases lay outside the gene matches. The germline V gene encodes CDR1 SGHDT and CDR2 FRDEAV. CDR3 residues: CASSHRDSNTEVFF. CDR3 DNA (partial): TGTGCCAGCAGCCACCGGGACAGCAACACA.

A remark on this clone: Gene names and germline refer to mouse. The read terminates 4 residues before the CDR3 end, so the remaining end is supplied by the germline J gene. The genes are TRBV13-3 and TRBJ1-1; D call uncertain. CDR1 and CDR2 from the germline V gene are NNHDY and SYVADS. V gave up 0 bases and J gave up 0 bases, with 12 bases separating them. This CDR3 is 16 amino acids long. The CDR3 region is CASSDVSGGANTEVFF. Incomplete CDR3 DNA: TGTGCCAGCAGTGATGTTTCAGGAGGTGCAAACACA.

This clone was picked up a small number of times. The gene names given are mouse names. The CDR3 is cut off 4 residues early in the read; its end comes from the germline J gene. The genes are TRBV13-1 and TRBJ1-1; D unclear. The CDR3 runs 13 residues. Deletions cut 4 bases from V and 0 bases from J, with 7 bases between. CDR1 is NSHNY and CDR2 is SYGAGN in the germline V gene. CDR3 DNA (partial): TGTGCCAGCAGTTATACATCAAACACA. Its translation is CASSYTSNT. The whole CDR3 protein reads CASSYTSNTEVFF.

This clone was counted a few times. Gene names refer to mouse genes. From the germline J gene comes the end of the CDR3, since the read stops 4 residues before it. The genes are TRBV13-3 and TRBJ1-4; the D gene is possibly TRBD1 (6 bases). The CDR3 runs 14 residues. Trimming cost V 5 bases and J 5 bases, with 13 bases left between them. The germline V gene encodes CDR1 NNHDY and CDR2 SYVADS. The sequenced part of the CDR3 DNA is TGTGCCAGCAGGGGAGACAGGTCTAACGAA. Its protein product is CASRGDRSNE. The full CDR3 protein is CASRGDRSNERLFF.

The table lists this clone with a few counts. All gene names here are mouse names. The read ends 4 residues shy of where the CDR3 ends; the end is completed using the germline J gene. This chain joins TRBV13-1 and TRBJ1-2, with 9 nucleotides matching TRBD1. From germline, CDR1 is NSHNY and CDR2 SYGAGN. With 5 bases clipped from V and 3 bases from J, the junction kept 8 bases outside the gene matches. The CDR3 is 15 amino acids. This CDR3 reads CASSAFRDRDSDYTF. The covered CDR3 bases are TGTGCCAGCAGCGCCTTCCGGGACAGGGACTCC.

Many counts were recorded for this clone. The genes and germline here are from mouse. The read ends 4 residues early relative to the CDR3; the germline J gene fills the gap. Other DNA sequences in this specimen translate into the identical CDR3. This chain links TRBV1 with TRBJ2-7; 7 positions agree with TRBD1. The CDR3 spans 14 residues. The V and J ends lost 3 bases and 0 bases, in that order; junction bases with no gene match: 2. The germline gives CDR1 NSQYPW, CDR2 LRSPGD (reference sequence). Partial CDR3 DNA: TGCACCTGCAGTGCCTCAGGGGGCTCCTAT. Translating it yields CTCSASGGSY. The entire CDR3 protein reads CTCSASGGSYEQYF.

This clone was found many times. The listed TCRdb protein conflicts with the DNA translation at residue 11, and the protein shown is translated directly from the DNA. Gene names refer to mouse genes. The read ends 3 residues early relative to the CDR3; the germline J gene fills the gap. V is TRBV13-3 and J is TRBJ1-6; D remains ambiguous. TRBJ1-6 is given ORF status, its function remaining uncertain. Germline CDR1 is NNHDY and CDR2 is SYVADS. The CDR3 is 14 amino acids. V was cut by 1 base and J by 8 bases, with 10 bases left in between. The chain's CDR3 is CASSDQVADSPLYF. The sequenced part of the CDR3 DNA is TGTGCCAGCAGTGATCAGGTAGCGGATTCGCCC.

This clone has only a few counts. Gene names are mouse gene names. The covered CDR3 bases are TGTGCCTGGAGTCTGGGGGGCGGA. Protein product: CAWSLGGG. The complete CDR3 protein is CAWSLGGGEVFF. This rearrangement joins TRBV31 to TRBJ1-1; D perhaps matches TRBD1 (6 bases). Read data end 4 residues before the CDR3 end; the end is taken from the germline J gene. This CDR3 contains 12 residues. Looked up from germline, CDR1 is GKSSPN and CDR2 is SITVG.

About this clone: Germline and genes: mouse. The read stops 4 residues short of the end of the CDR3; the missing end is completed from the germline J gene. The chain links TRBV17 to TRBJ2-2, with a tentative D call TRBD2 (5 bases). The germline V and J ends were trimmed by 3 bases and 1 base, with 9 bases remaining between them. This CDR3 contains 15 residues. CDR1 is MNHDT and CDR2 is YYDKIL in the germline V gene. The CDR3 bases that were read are TGTGCTAGCAGTAGTGCTGGGAAAAACACCGGG. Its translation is CASSSAGKNTG. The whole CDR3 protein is CASSSAGKNTGQLYF.